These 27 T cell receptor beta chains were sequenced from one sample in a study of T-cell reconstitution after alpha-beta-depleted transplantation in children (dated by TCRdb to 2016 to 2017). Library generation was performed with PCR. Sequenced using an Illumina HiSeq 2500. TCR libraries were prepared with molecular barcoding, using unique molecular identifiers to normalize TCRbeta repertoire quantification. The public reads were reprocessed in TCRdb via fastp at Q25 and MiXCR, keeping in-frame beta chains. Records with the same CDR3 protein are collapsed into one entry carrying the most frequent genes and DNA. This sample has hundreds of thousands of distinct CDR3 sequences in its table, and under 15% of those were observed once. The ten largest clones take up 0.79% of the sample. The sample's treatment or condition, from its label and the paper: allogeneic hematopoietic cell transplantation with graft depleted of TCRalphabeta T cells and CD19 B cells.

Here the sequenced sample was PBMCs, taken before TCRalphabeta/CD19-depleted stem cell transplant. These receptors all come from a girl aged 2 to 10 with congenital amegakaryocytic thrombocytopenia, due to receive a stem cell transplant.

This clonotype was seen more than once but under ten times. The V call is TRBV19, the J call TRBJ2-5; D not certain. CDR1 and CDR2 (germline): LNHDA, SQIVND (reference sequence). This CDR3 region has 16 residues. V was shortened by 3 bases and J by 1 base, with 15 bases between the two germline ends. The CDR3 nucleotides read TGTGCCAGTAGTATCCTATCAGGAAGACTCCAAGAGACCCAGTACTTC. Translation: CASSILSGRLQETQYF.

CDR3: CASGKGQGANEQFF. CDR3 coding DNA: TGTGCCAGCGGAAAGGGACAGGGGGCTAATGAGCAGTTCTTC. V usage is TRBV3-1 and J usage is TRBJ2-1; 12 bases align to TRBD1. This CDR3 region has 14 residues. Germline V gene sequence: CDR1 LGHDT, CDR2 YNNKEL (reference sequence). Losses at the gene ends were 8 bases for V and 7 bases for J; bases not matched to a gene: 6.

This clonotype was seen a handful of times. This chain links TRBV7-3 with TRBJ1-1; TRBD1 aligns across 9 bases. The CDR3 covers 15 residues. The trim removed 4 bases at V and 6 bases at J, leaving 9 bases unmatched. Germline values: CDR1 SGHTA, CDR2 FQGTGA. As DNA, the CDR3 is TGTGCCAGCAGCTACGAAGGGACAGGGTATGCTGAAGCTTTCTTT. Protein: CASSYEGTGYAEAFF.

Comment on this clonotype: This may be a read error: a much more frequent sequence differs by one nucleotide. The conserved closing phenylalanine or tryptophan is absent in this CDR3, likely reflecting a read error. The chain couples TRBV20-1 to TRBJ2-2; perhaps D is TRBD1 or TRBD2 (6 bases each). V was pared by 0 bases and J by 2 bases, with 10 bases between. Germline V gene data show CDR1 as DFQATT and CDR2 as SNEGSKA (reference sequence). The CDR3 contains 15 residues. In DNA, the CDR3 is TGCAGTGCTAGAGATAGGGGGGAAAACACCGGGGAGCTGTTTCTT. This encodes CSARDRGENTGELFL.

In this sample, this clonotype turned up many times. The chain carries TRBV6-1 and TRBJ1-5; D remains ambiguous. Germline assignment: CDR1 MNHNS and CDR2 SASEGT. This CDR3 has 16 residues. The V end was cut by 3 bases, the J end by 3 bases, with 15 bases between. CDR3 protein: CASSEEGSVPNQPQHF. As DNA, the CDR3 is TGTGCCAGCAGTGAGGAAGGATCGGTCCCCAATCAGCCCCAGCATTTT.

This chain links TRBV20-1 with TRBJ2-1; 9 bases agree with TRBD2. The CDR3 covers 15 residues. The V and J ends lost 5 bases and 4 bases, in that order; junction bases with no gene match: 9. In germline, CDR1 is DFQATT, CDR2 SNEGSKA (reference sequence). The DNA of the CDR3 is TGCAGTGCTCGCCCTGGCGGGAGGGAATACAATGAGCAGTTCTTC. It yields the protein CSARPGGREYNEQFF.

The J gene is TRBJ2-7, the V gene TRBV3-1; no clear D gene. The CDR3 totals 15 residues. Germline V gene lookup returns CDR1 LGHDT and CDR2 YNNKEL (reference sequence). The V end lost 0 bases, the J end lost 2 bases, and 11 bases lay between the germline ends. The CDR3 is CASSQDLASAYEQYF. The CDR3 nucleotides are TGTGCCAGCAGCCAAGATTTGGCGTCCGCCTACGAGCAGTACTTC.

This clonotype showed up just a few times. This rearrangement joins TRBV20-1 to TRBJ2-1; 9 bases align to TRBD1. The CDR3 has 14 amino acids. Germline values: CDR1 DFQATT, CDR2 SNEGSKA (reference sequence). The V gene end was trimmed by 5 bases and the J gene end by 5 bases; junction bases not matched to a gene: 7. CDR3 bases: TGCAGTGCTTCGACAGGGGGAGGACACAATGAGCAGTTCTTC. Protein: CSASTGGGHNEQFF.

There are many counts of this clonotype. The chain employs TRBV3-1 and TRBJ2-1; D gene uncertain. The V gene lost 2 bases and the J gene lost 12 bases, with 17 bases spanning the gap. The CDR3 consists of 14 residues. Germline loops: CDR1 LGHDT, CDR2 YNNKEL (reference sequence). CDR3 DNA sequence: TGTGCCAGCAGCCAAACCTCTTGGGCTGGTGGGCAGTTCTTC. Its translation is CASSQTSWAGGQFF.

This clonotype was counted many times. The CDR3 loop reads CATSTLAGGVVDEQFF. As DNA, the CDR3 is TGTGCCACCAGCACACTAGCGGGAGGGGTTGTGGATGAGCAGTTCTTC. The rearrangement uses TRBV15 and TRBJ2-1, with 13 nucleotides matching TRBD2. Trimming cost V 4 bases and J 8 bases; bases outside gene matches: 8. CDR3 length: 16 amino acids. The germline V gene encodes CDR1 LNHNV and CDR2 YYDKDF (reference sequence).

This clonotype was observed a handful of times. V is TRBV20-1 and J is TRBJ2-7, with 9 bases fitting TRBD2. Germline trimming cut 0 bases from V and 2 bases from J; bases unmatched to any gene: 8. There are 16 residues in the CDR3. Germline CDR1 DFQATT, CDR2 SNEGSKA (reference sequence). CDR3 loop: CSARDSASGVPYEQYF. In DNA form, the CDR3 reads TGCAGTGCTAGAGATTCGGCTAGCGGGGTACCCTACGAGCAGTACTTC.

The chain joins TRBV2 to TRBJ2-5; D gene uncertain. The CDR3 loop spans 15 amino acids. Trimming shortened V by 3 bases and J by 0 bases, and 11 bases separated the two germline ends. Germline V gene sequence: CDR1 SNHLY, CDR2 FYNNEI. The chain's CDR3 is CASSEVSRYQETQYF. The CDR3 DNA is TGTGCCAGCAGTGAGGTGTCTAGGTACCAAGAGACCCAGTACTTC.

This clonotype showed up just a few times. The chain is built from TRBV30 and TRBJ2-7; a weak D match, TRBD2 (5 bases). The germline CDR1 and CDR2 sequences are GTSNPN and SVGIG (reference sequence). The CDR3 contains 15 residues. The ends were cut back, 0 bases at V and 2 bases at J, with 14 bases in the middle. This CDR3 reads CAWSVLRESPYEQYF. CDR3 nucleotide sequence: TGTGCCTGGAGTGTACTTAGGGAGTCTCCCTACGAGCAGTACTTC.

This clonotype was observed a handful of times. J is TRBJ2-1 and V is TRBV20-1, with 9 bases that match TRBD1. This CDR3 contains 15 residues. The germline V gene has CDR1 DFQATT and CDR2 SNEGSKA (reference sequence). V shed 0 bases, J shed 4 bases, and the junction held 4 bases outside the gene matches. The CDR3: CSARDTGTGYNEQFF. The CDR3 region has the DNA TGCAGTGCTAGAGATACCGGGACAGGGTACAATGAGCAGTTCTTC.

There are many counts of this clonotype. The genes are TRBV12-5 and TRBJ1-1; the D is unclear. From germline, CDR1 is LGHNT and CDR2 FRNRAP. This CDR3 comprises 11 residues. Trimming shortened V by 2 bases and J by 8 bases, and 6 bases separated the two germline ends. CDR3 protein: CASGLLPEAFF. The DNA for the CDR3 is TGTGCTAGTGGTTTGCTGCCGGAAGCTTTCTTT.

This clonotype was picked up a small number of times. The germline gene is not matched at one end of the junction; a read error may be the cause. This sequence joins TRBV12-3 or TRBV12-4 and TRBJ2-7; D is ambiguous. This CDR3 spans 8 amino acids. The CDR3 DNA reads TGTGCCATCCTGTGGAGCTCTTTC. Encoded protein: CAILWSSF.

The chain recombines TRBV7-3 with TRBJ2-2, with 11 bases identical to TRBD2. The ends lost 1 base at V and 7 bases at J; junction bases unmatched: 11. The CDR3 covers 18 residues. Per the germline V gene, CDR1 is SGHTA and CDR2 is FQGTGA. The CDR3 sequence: CASSLIRSSGRFGGELFF. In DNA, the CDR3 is TGTGCCAGCAGCTTAATCCGCTCTAGCGGGAGGTTCGGCGGGGAGCTGTTTTTT.

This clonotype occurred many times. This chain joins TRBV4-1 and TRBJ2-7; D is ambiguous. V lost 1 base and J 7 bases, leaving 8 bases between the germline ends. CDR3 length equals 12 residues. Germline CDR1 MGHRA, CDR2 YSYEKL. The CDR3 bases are TGCGCCAGCAGCCAAGTTTTGGGGGAGCAGTACTTC. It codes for CASSQVLGEQYF.

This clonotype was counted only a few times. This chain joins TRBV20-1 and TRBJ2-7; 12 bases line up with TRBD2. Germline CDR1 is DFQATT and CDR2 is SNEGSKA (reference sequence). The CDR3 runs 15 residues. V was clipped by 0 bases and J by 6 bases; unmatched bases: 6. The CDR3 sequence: CSARDQTSGSFEQYF. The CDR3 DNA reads TGCAGTGCTAGAGATCAGACTAGCGGGAGCTTCGAGCAGTACTTC.

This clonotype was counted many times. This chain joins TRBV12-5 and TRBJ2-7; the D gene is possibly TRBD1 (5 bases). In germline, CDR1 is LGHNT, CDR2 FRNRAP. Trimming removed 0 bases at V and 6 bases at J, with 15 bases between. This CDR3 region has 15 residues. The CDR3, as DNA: TGTGCTAGTGGTTTGGTAGGCAGGGTGCAACGCGAGCAGTACTTC. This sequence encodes CASGLVGRVQREQYF.

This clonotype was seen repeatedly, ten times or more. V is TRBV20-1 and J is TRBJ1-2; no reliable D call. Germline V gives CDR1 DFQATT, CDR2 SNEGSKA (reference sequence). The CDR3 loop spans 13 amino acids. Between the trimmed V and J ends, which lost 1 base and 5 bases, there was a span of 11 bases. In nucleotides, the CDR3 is TGCAGTGCTAGAGTTCGAACGGGTTATGGCTACACCTTC. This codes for CSARVRTGYGYTF.

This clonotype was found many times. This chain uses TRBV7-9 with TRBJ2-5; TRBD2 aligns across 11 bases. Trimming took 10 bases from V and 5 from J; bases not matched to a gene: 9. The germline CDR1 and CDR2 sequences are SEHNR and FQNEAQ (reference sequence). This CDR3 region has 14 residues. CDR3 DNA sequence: TGTGCCATCCTACTAGCGGGAGAGGGGGAGACCCAGTACTTC. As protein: CAILLAGEGETQYF.

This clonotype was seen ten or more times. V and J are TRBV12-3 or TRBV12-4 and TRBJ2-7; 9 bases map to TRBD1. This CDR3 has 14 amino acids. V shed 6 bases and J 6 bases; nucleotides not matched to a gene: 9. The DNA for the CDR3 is TGTGCCAGCAGCACACAGGGGGCCTCCATCGAGCAGTACTTC. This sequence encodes CASSTQGASIEQYF.

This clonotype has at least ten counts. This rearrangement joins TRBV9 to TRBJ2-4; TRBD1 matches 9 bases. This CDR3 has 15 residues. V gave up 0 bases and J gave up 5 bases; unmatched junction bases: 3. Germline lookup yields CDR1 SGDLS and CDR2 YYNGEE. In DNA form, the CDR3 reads TGTGCCAGCAGCGTAGAGGGACAGGGAGAAAACATTCAGTACTTC. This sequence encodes CASSVEGQGENIQYF.

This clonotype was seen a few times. The CDR3 loop reads CASSYFETTSYEQYF. The CDR3 bases are TGTGCCAGCAGTTATTTCGAGACCACCTCCTACGAGCAGTACTTC. The chain uses TRBV6-5 and TRBJ2-7, with D hard to call. The CDR3 is 15 amino acids. V dropped 3 bases and J dropped 0 bases, with 12 bases sitting between them. Germline CDR1 MNHEY, CDR2 SVGAGI.

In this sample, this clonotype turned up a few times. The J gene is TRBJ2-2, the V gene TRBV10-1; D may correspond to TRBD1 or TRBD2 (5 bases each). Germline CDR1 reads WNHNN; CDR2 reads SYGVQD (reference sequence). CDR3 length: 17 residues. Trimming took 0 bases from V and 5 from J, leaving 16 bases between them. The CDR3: CASSESWGSSGTGELFF. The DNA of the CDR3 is TGCGCCAGCAGTGAGTCTTGGGGGTCGTCGGGGACCGGGGAGCTGTTTTTT.

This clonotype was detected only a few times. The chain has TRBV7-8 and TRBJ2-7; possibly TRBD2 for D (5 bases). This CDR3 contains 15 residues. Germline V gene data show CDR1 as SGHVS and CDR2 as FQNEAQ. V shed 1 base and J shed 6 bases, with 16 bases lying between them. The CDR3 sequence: CASSLDGDIIPEQYF. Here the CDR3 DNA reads TGTGCCAGCAGCTTAGACGGGGATATCATCCCCGAGCAGTACTTC.